Each of the 9 T cell receptor beta chains below was sequenced from the same sample in a study of cytomegalovirus exposure and HLA in healthy donors. Repertoires were generated with immunoSEQ multiplex PCR, while TCRdb's copy carries only in-frame clones and drops some. Of 180,000 or so clones in the sample, about nine tenths were seen once. The sample comprised PBMCs. Receptors originate from a man younger than 35 in good health and CMV-seropositive.

The V and J genes are TRBV18 and TRBJ1-2, with 11 bases identical to TRBD1. The CDR3 is 15 residues long. Germline CDR1 KGHSH, CDR2 LQKENI. The V segment lost 3 bases and the J segment 8 bases; nucleotides outside the gene matches: 8. The CDR3: CASSPQDRGLWGYTF. CDR3 coding DNA: TGTGCCAGCTCACCCCAGGACAGGGGGCTTTGGGGCTACACCTTC.

The rearrangement joins TRBV7-2 to TRBJ1-1; D not certain. There are 14 residues in the CDR3. CDR1 is SGHTA and CDR2 is FQGNSA in the germline V gene. The V end lost 4 bases, the J end lost 7 bases, and 16 bases lay between the germline ends. The CDR3 DNA reads as TGTGCCAGCAGCTCCCTAGCCCCCCGGAGTGAAGCTTTCTTT. This sequence encodes CASSSLAPRSEAFF.

This clone came up once. This sequence joins TRBV30 and TRBJ1-2; TRBD1 agrees at 8 bases. CDR1 GTSNPN and CDR2 SVGIG come from the germline V gene (reference sequence). V lost 3 bases and J lost 7; bases outside the gene matches: 10. CDR3 length equals 14 residues. CDR3 bases: TGTGCCTGGAGCAGGGACAGGAGGATGACTGGCTACACCTTC. This gives the protein CAWSRDRRMTGYTF. The full variable domain, completed using reference TRBV30 and TRBJ1-2, is SQTIHQWPATLVQPVGSPLSLECTVEGTSNPNLYWYRQAAGRGLQLLFYSVGIGQISSEVPQNLSASRPQDRQFILSSKKLLLSDSGFYLCAWSRDRRMTGYTFGSGTRLTVV.

This clone has a handful of counts. V gene TRBV28 combines with J gene TRBJ2-7; 10 nucleotides match TRBD1. V lost 5 bases and J lost 3; bases outside the gene matches: 10. CDR1 MDHEN and CDR2 SYDVKM come from the germline V gene. The CDR3 consists of 16 residues. The CDR3 sequence: CASSLTPGTGDYEQYF. CDR3 DNA sequence: TGTGCCAGCAGTCTCACCCCCGGGACAGGGGACTACGAGCAGTACTTC.

The rearrangement links TRBV6-5 to TRBJ2-7, with TRBD2 identical over 8 bases. V was clipped by 0 bases and J by 1 base; unmatched bases: 5. CDR3 length equals 16 residues. Germline V gene sequence: CDR1 MNHEY, CDR2 SVGAGI. CDR3 loop: CASSYSPAGASYEQYF. In DNA form, the CDR3 reads TGTGCCAGCAGTTACTCGCCAGCGGGGGCTTCCTACGAGCAGTACTTC.

This clone has only a few counts. The chain links TRBV28 to TRBJ1-1; maybe TRBD1 (6 bases). V shed 5 bases and J shed 7 bases, with 17 bases lying between them. The CDR3 spans 14 residues. Germline V CDR1 and CDR2: MDHEN, SYDVKM. As DNA, the CDR3 is TGTGCCAGCAGTCAATCTACAGGGAAGGTTGAAGCTTTCTTT. Its translation: CASSQSTGKVEAFF.

This clone was picked up a small number of times. This chain links TRBV4-3 with TRBJ2-6, with D perhaps TRBD1 (5 bases). Trimming removed 1 base at V and 8 bases at J, with 21 bases between. The length of the CDR3 is 18 residues. Germline lookup yields CDR1 LGHNA and CDR2 YSLEER. The CDR3 loop reads CASSQGFQGTRRTNVLTF. In DNA form, the CDR3 reads TGCGCCAGCAGCCAAGGATTTCAGGGTACCCGTCGGACCAACGTCCTGACTTTC.

The rearrangement links TRBV7-2 to TRBJ2-3; D is unresolved. The germline V gene has CDR1 SGHTA and CDR2 FQGNSA. Trimming took off 3 bases at V and 5 bases at J, with 12 bases between the two ends. The CDR3 has 14 amino acids. The CDR3: CASSLAADLDTQYF. DNA of the CDR3: TGTGCCAGCAGCTTGGCGGCGGATCTAGATACGCAGTATTTT.

In its sample, this clone was seen a few times. The chain recombines TRBV6-6 with TRBJ1-4, with D possibly TRBD1 on 5 matching bases. CDR1 is MNHNY, CDR2 SVGAGI, per germline (reference sequence). The CDR3 is made up of 14 amino acids. Deletions cut 6 bases from V and 8 bases from J, with 16 bases between. CDR3 sequence (DNA): TGTGCCAGCAGCTACGGGGGGAACGGAGAAAAACTGTTTTTT. It translates to CASSYGGNGEKLFF.